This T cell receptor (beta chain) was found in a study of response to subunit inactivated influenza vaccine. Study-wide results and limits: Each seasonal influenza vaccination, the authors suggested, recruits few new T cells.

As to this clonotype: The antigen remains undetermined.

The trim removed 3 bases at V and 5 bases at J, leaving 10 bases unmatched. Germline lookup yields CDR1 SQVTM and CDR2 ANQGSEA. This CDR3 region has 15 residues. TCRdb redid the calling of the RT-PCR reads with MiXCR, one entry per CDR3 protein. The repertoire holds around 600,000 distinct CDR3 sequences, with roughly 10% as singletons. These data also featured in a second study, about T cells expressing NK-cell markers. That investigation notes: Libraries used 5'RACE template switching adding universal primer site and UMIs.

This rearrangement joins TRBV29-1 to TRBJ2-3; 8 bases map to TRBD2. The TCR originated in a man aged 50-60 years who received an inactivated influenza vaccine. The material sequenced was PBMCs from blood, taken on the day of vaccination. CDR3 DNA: TGCAGCGTTGAGGTGTGGCGGGAGGTTGTAGATACGCAGTATTTT. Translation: CSVEVWREVVDTQYF.